The rows below give T cell receptor beta chains drawn from one sample of a study of Tregs in tolerant kidney transplant recipients. The data were produced by immunoSEQ multiplex PCR, yet TCRdb's version contains in-frame clones alone and is incomplete. The sample holds just under 45,000 clones, 95% to 96% seen once. What these receptors recognize is not known. The sequencing sample was made of Tregs from blood cultured with allogeneic cells. The source of these receptors is a human donor in good health. CDR3s include the opening cysteine and the closing phenylalanine or tryptophan. A D gene is named only where the DNA matches it firmly. Part of the rows lack a size; the others show once, few, many or a class for expanded clones.

>TRBJ1-4|TRBV6-1|.|.
TGTGCCAGCAGGAAGATAGGGATAGATGAAAAACTGTTTTTT
CASRKIGIDEKLFF
>TRBJ2-3|TRBV9|.|TRBD2
TGTGCCAGCAGCTTCGGGACTAGCAAATATACGCAGTATTTT
CASSFGTSKYTQYF
>TRBJ2-3|TRBV11-2|.|.
TGTGCCAGCAGCACTGGACTCTTAAACACAGATACGCAGTATTTT
CASSTGLLNTDTQYF
>TRBJ2-5|TRBV10-2|.|.
TGCGCCAGCAGTGAGTCCGGCAGGGGAGAGACCCAGTACTTC
CASSESGRGETQYF
>TRBJ1-1|TRBV5-1|once|TRBD1
TGCGCCAGCAGCGTCGCGGACAGGTGGATGTCAGGAAACACTGAAGCTTTCTTT
CASSVADRWMSGNTEAFF
>TRBJ1-1|TRBV10-1|.|TRBD1
TGCGCCAGCAGTGCCCACAGGGGGCCTGGTGAAGCTTTCTTT
CASSAHRGPGEAFF
>TRBJ2-7|TRBV6-6|.|TRBD1
TGTGCCAGCAGCCCCCGGACAGGGCCCTACGAGCAGTACTTC
CASSPRTGPYEQYF
>TRBJ1-1|TRBV7-8|.|.
TGTGCCAGCAGTTCGCTGCCAGGTGCTATGAACACTGAAGCTTTCTTT
CASSSLPGAMNTEAFF
>TRBJ1-2|TRBV19|.|.
TGTGCCAGTAGTATAGGGCAGCTTGGTGGCTACACCTTC
CASSIGQLGGYTF
>TRBJ1-2|TRBV5-4|few|.
TGTGCCAGCAGCCCGGGCCGCTATGGCTACACCTTC
CASSPGRYGYTF
>TRBJ2-7|TRBV4-2|.|.
TGTGCCAGCAGCCAAGGCCTCGAAGAAGACTACGAGCAGTACTTC
CASSQGLEEDYEQYF